Shown below are 20 T cell receptor beta chains from a single sample sequenced in a study of radiotherapy plus CTLA-4 blockade in lung cancer. TCRdb's table, derived via immunoSEQ multiplex PCR, lists solely in-frame clones and lacks some. This table has 85,000 to 130,000 clones, 85% appearing once. The material sequenced was peripheral blood, taken from a patient treated with radiotherapy plus ipilimumab. These receptors all stem from a human donor with non-small cell lung cancer that progressed on radiotherapy plus ipilimumab. Some clones in this sample may be carry-over from other donors' samples.

The gene calls are TRBV5-1 and TRBJ2-3; 10 bases match TRBD1. The germline gives CDR1 SGHRS, CDR2 YFSETQ. The junction had 5 bases not matched to a gene; V was cut back by 6 bases and J by 4 bases. The CDR3 extends over 14 amino acids. In DNA, the CDR3 is TGCGCCAGCAACGCGGGACAGGGGCCAGATACGCAGTATTTT. Amino acids: CASNAGQGPDTQYF.

V usage is TRBV29-1 and J usage is TRBJ2-1; 9 positions agree with TRBD2. Germline V lookup: CDR1 SQVTM, CDR2 ANQGSEA. The V gene end was trimmed by 7 bases and the J gene end by 4 bases; junction bases not matched to a gene: 5. This CDR3 has 13 residues. The CDR3 nucleotides are TGCAGCGCTTCAAGCGGGGGGTACAATGAGCAGTTCTTC. The encoded protein is CSASSGGYNEQFF.

The rearrangement uses TRBV6-5 and TRBJ1-2; D remains unclear. This CDR3 has 12 residues. Trimming removed 6 bases at V and 4 bases at J, with 9 bases between. CDR1 is MNHEY and CDR2 is SVGAGI in the germline V gene. The CDR3 bases are TGTGCCAGCAGGACGGTGTTCTATGGCTACACCTTC. It is translated as CASRTVFYGYTF.

This clone was observed a handful of times. CDR3 sequence reads: CASSSSHTGQPQHF. The CDR3 coding sequence is TGTGCCAGCAGCTCCAGTCACACGGGACAGCCCCAGCATTTT. This chain links TRBV11-2 with TRBJ1-5; D gene ambiguous. This CDR3 comprises 14 residues. V was cut by 4 bases and J by 7 bases, with 14 bases left in between. CDR1 and CDR2 (germline): SGHAT, FQNNGV. The full variable domain, in which reference TRBV11-2 and TRBJ1-5 provide the parts outside the CDR3, is EAGVAQSPRYKIIEKRQSVAFWCNPISGHATLYWYQQILGQGPKLLIQFQNNGVVDDSQLPKDRFSAERLKGVDSTLKIQPAKLEDSAVYLCASSSSHTGQPQHFGDGTRLSIL.

The chain couples TRBV18 to TRBJ1-3; D unclear. Trimming took 1 base from V and 0 from J, leaving 7 bases between them. The CDR3 loop spans 15 amino acids. Germline CDR1 KGHSH, CDR2 LQKENI. CDR3 in amino acids: CASSPRSVSGNTIYF. The CDR3 coding sequence is TGTGCCAGCTCACCACGTTCGGTCTCTGGAAACACCATATATTTT.

This chain connects TRBV5-1 to TRBJ2-3; TRBD2 agrees at 8 bases. The J segment lost 1 base and the V segment lost 3 bases, leaving 4 bases of the junction unmatched. Germline V gene sequence: CDR1 SGHRS, CDR2 YFSETQ. The CDR3 sequence is 15 residues long. CDR3 nucleotides: TGCGCCAGCAGCTCTTCACTAGCGGGCACAGATACGCAGTATTTT. This codes for CASSSSLAGTDTQYF.

The chain uses TRBV12-5 and TRBJ2-7; maybe TRBD1 (6 bases). Germline V gene lookup returns CDR1 LGHNT and CDR2 FRNRAP. The CDR3 has 15 residues. V was shortened by 3 bases and J by 10 bases, with 22 bases between the two germline ends. CDR3 nucleotides: TGTGCTAGTGGTTTCCGGGATCGGGACACTCCGTATCAGTACTTC. Protein sequence: CASGFRDRDTPYQYF.

For the CDR3, the DNA is TGTGCCAGTAGTATCGGCAGAATCTCCTACGAGCAGTACTTC. Its translation is CASSIGRISYEQYF. The chain recombines TRBV19 with TRBJ2-7; D is undetermined. This CDR3 spans 14 amino acids. CDR1 is LNHDA, CDR2 SQIVND, per germline (reference sequence). V was shortened by 3 bases and J by 0 bases, with 9 bases between the two germline ends.

The CDR3 sequence is CASSLGQGVGELFF. DNA of the CDR3: TGTGCCAGCAGCCTGGGACAGGGCGTCGGGGAGCTGTTTTTT. This chain connects TRBV11-3 to TRBJ2-2; 9 bases fit TRBD1. This CDR3 contains 14 residues. V shed 5 bases and J 7 bases; nucleotides not matched to a gene: 5. The V gene's germline CDR1 is SGHNT and CDR2 YENEEA.

The genes are TRBV27 and TRBJ1-5, with a weak D call TRBD1 (6 bases). This CDR3 spans 14 amino acids. V lost 9 bases and J lost 4, with 16 bases in between. Germline V lookup: CDR1 MNHEY, CDR2 SMNVEV (reference sequence). The CDR3 region has the DNA TGTGCCAGTCGCGACGGGACAAGAAATCAGCCCCAGCATTTT. It encodes CASRDGTRNQPQHF.

The V gene is TRBV19, the J gene TRBJ1-2; possible D gene TRBD1, 5 bases. Trimming stripped 1 base from V and 4 bases from J, with 16 bases between. The CDR3 has 16 amino acids. CDR1 and CDR2 from the germline V gene are LNHDA and SQIVND (reference sequence). CDR3 DNA sequence: TGTGCCAGTAGTATAGTAACCGGGACGGAGATCTATGGCTACACCTTC. This codes for CASSIVTGTEIYGYTF.

The chain has TRBV18 and TRBJ2-2; TRBD2 is a possible D gene (6 bases). Germline V gene sequence: CDR1 KGHSH, CDR2 LQKENI. Trimming shortened V by 2 bases and J by 3 bases, and 10 bases separated the two germline ends. This CDR3 region has 15 residues. The CDR3 sequence: CASSPSGEYTGELFF. CDR3 bases: TGTGCCAGCTCACCATCGGGGGAGTACACCGGGGAGCTGTTTTTT.

The chain has TRBV7-9 and TRBJ1-1; D uncertain. CDR1 is SEHNR and CDR2 is FQNEAQ in the germline V gene (reference sequence). Deletions cut 2 bases from V and 10 bases from J, with 14 bases between. The CDR3 has 13 residues. Here the CDR3 reads CASSLSSGEGAFF. The CDR3 DNA is TGTGCCAGCAGCTTATCGTCGGGTGAGGGAGCTTTCTTT.

The V gene is TRBV5-1, the J gene TRBJ1-4; possible D gene TRBD1, 6 bases. Germline V lookup: CDR1 SGHRS, CDR2 YFSETQ. The V end lost 3 bases, the J end lost 3 bases, and 15 bases lay between the germline ends. The CDR3 sequence is 16 residues long. Here the CDR3 DNA reads TGCGCCAGCAGCTCGGGGCCCGGACAGTCTAATGAAAAACTGTTTTTT. Its translation is CASSSGPGQSNEKLFF. Full variable domain (rest looked up from reference TRBV5-1 and TRBJ1-4): KAGVTQTPRYLIKTRGQQVTLSCSPISGHRSVSWYQQTPGQGLQFLFEYFSETQRNKGNFPGRFSGRQFSNSRSEMNVSTLELGDSALYLCASSSGPGQSNEKLFFGSGTQLSVL.

The rearrangement links TRBV9 to TRBJ2-3; TRBD2 matches at 14 bases. Germline CDR1 and CDR2: SGDLS and YYNGEE. The CDR3 has 19 amino acids. Trimming took 6 bases from V and 5 from J; bases not matched to a gene: 17. CDR3 DNA: TGTGCCAGCACCAGGCAGAGTGGGACTAGCGGGGGCGCGGTAGATACGCAGTATTTT. Its protein is CASTRQSGTSGGAVDTQYF.

The chain combines TRBV6-4 with TRBJ2-3; 9 bases are shared with TRBD1. The length of the CDR3 is 15 residues. V was clipped by 2 bases and J by 2 bases; unmatched bases: 2. Germline CDR1 MRHNA, CDR2 SNTAGT. The CDR3 here is CASSDGTGHTDTQYF. CDR3 coding DNA: TGTGCCAGCAGTGACGGGACAGGGCACACAGATACGCAGTATTTT.

This sequence joins TRBV5-1 and TRBJ2-2; perhaps D is TRBD1 or TRBD2 (5 bases each). The CDR3 sequence is 15 residues long. Trimming shortened V by 5 bases and J by 3 bases, and 14 bases separated the two germline ends. The germline V gene encodes CDR1 SGHRS and CDR2 YFSETQ. CDR3: CASSPQEADTGELFF. The CDR3 DNA reads TGCGCCAGCAGTCCACAGGAGGCGGACACCGGGGAGCTGTTTTTT.

This rearrangement joins TRBV7-2 to TRBJ2-5; D gene unclear. V was shortened by 0 bases and J by 2 bases, with 7 bases between the two germline ends. CDR3 length: 14 residues. Germline-derived CDR1 and CDR2 are SGHTA and FQGNSA. This chain's CDR3 is CASSLAVSQETQYF. CDR3 sequence (DNA): TGTGCCAGCAGCTTAGCTGTCTCTCAAGAGACCCAGTACTTC.

The V and J genes are TRBV27 and TRBJ2-1, with D perhaps matching TRBD1 (6 bases). The CDR3 has 13 amino acids. Trimming took 10 bases from V and 9 from J, leaving 19 bases between them. Germline CDR1 and CDR2: MNHEY and SMNVEV (reference sequence). Here the CDR3 DNA reads TGTGCCACCTCCCCGGGACACATCCTTGAGCAGTTCTTC. Protein sequence: CATSPGHILEQFF.

The chain employs TRBV7-2 and TRBJ2-1; no clear D. The V end lost 5 bases, the J end lost 4 bases, and 9 bases lay between the germline ends. Germline CDR1 and CDR2: SGHTA and FQGNSA. This CDR3 is built from 13 residues. CDR3 region: CASSLIGYNEQFF. In DNA form, the CDR3 reads TGTGCCAGCAGCCTGATCGGATACAATGAGCAGTTCTTC. Looking up the rest from reference TRBV7-2 and TRBJ2-1 gives the full variable domain: GAGVSQSPSNKVTEKGKDVELRCDPISGHTALYWYRQSLGQGLEFLIYFQGNSAPDKSGLPSDRFSAERTGGSVSTLTIQRTQQEDSAVYLCASSLIGYNEQFFGPGTRLTVL.